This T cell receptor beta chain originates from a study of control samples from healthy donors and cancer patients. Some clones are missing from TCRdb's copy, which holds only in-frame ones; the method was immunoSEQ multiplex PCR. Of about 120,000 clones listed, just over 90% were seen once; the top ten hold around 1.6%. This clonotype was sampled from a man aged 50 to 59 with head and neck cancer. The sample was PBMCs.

CDR3 amino acids: CASSYQGGVPGNTIYF. CDR3 coding DNA: TGTGCCAGCAGTTACCAGGGGGGAGTACCTGGAAACACCATATATTTT. The genes are TRBV6-6 and TRBJ1-3; 7 nucleotides match TRBD1. V was clipped by 2 bases and J by 2 bases; unmatched bases: 6. This CDR3 comprises 16 residues. The germline V gene encodes CDR1 MNHNY and CDR2 SVGAGI (reference sequence).